This T cell receptor beta chain was documented in a study of glioma-infiltrating T cells after dendritic cell vaccination. As for the study in general: Samples are from glioblastoma patients in Phase I and II dendritic cell vaccine trials. Dendritic cell vaccine was injected intradermally three times, biweekly.

The CDR3 has 14 residues. V trimming: 7 bases; J trimming: 2 bases; junction bases outside the gene matches: 7. CDR1 and CDR2 from the germline V gene are ENHRY and SYGVKD. This clone came up a few times. The antigen is unknown. Clones were sequenced by immunoSEQ multiplex PCR, and TCRdb holds only the in-frame ones, with some missing. This sample has fewer than 110,000 clones, with roughly 76% found just once. General observations from the study: Few patients contributed both blood and tumor specimens.

The source of this sequence is a human donor with glioblastoma. Sample: blood, taken before dendritic cell vaccination. This chain joins TRBV10-3 and TRBJ1-2; 7 bases line up with TRBD1. The CDR3: CAITRQGGNYGYTF. The CDR3 bases are TGTGCCATCACGCGGCAGGGGGGAAACTATGGCTACACCTTC.